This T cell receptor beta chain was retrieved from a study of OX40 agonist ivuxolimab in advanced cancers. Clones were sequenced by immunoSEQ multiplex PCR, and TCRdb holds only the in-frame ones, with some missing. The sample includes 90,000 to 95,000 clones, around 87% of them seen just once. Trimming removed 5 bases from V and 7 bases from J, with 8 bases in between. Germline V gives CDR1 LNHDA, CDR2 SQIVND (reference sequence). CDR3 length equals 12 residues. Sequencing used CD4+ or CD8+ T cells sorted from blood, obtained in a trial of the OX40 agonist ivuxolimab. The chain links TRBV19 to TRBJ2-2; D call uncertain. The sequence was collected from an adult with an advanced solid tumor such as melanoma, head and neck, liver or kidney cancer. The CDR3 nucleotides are TGTGCCAGTAGTTTTAACGTCGGGGAGCTGTTTTTT. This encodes CASSFNVGELFF.